This TCR beta chain was identified in a study of blood T cell repertoires in COVID-19. Across the study: Samples taken during acute and convalescent COVID-19 were collected in the United States, Italy and Spain. From T cells, B-cell-depleted T cells, or PBMCs came the material, which was cDNA or gDNA.

Under the authors' procedure: From reference gene primer amplification, estimates of nucleated cell counts were derived. Profiled with immunoSEQ multiplex PCR; TCRdb holds only in-frame clones, not every one. The DNA was the basis for D and trimming; V, J and clone size are from that table. The sample yields a few hundred thousand clones, around 83% seen once. The material sequenced was peripheral blood. This clonotype originated in a woman aged 45 to 65 with acute or convalescent COVID-19.

The CDR3 spells CASGSGKTQYF. CDR3 nucleotides: TGTGCCAGCGGGAGTGGGAAGACCCAGTACTTC. The chain has TRBV6-5 and TRBJ2-5; D possibly corresponds to TRBD2 (5 bases). Germline V gives CDR1 MNHEY, CDR2 SVGAGI. V lost 8 bases, J lost 6 bases, and 10 bases lay in between. This CDR3 contains 11 residues.